This T cell receptor beta chain was recovered during a study of CD8 T cells in ankylosing spondylitis. Study findings and constraints: Blood of patients with ankylosing spondylitis appeared to be characterized by a TCR beta motif of several highly homologous variants. Significant enrichment of disease-linked clones was reported in matched ankylosing spondylitis synovial fluid.

A few counts support this clonotype. Its antigen is still unknown. TCR beta libraries were made by quantitative 5'-RACE with molecular barcodes. In TCRdb, the 5' RACE reads were re-called with MiXCR into one record per CDR3 protein. The table records around 540,000 distinct CDR3 sequences, about 12% of them present only once. The CDR3 sequence is 16 residues long. V lost 5 bases and J lost 4, with 18 bases in between. The rearrangement joins TRBV12-3 or TRBV12-4 to TRBJ1-3, with D possibly matching TRBD1 (6 bases). Sequenced input: blood, either unsorted or a sorted T cell fraction (not recorded which). The receptor's source is a male donor with ankylosing spondylitis. The DNA of the CDR3 is TGTGCCAGCAGTCGGGGGGACACTCCTTGGGGAAACACCATATATTTT. Its protein is CASSRGDTPWGNTIYF.